Each of the 5 T cell receptor beta chains below was sequenced from the same sample in a study of T cell responses to AZD1222 COVID-19 vaccine. The protocol was immunoSEQ multiplex PCR, while the TCRdb copy is restricted to in-frame clones and leaves out a portion. The sample consists of over 85,000 clones, roughly 90% of them appearing once. The specimen was peripheral blood, collected 28 days after the second AZD1222 dose. The receptors come from an adult who received the AZD1222 COVID-19 vaccine.

J is TRBJ2-2 and V is TRBV10-3; 8 bases are shared with TRBD2. From germline, CDR1 is ENHRY and CDR2 SYGVKD. The CDR3 runs 18 residues. The V and J ends lost 3 bases and 0 bases, in that order; junction bases with no gene match: 9. DNA of the CDR3: TGTGCCATCAGTGACCCGGGGGCTAGCGGGCCGAACACCGGGGAGCTGTTTTTT. Translating gives CAISDPGASGPNTGELFF.

This rearrangement joins TRBV6-4 to TRBJ2-1; D possibly corresponds to TRBD1 (6 bases). Germline V gene data show CDR1 as MRHNA and CDR2 as SNTAGT. The CDR3 consists of 13 residues. Trimming pared 2 bases from V and 6 bases from J, leaving 8 bases between. The CDR3 DNA is TGTGCCAGCAGTGACGGGACAACCAATGAGCAGTTCTTC. Amino acid sequence: CASSDGTTNEQFF.

The J gene is TRBJ1-5, the V gene TRBV7-8; perhaps TRBD1 as D (5 bases). Germline V gene sequence: CDR1 SGHVS, CDR2 FQNEAQ. CDR3 size: 15 residues. With 5 bases removed from V and 6 bases from J, the gap between germline ends came to 17 bases. CDR3 protein: CASSVDSSYVQPQHF. CDR3 nucleotide sequence: TGTGCCAGCAGCGTAGACAGTTCCTACGTTCAGCCCCAGCATTTT.

The V call is TRBV5-1, the J call TRBJ2-2; TRBD2 might be the D (5 bases). Germline values: CDR1 SGHRS, CDR2 YFSETQ. The V end lost 4 bases, the J end lost 4 bases, and 14 bases lay between the germline ends. The CDR3 has 15 residues. CDR3 sequence reads: CASSPSDWGTGELFF. The CDR3 bases are TGCGCCAGCAGCCCGTCGGACTGGGGCACCGGGGAGCTGTTTTTT.

The rearrangement links TRBV7-3 to TRBJ1-3; weak D call: TRBD1 (5 bases). V lost 2 bases to trimming and J lost 4 bases, with 9 bases between them. Per germline, CDR1 SGHTA and CDR2 FQGTGA. The CDR3 contains 14 residues. CDR3 sequence reads: CASSLGGSGNTIYF. The DNA for the CDR3 is TGTGCCAGCAGCTTAGGGGGATCCGGAAACACCATATATTTT. Together with reference TRBV7-3 and TRBJ1-3, the CDR3 gives the full variable domain: GAGVSQTPSNKVTEKGKYVELRCDPISGHTALYWYRQSLGQGPEFLIYFQGTGAADDSGLPNDRFFAVRPEGSVSTLKIQRTERGDSAVYLCASSLGGSGNTIYFGEGSWLTVV.